These 13 T cell receptor beta chains were all obtained from the same sample, sequenced in a study of T-cell memory formation after mild COVID-19. TCRdb reprocessed the 5' RACE reads via MiXCR and lists one record per CDR3 protein. The data contain 140,000 to 150,000 distinct CDR3 sequences, 15% to 20% of them singletons. Specimen: PBMCs or a T cell subset sorted from them (not recorded which). These receptors were obtained from an adult woman who had mild COVID-19 (a few samples of this study predate the infection). Cell type and time point are not known.

This chain connects TRBV5-4 to TRBJ2-7; TRBD2 aligns across 10 bases. V shed 3 bases, J shed 1 base, and the junction held 4 bases outside the gene matches. Looked up from germline, CDR1 is SGHNT and CDR2 is YYREEE (reference sequence). CDR3 size: 15 residues. CDR3 in amino acids: CASSSSGRESYEQYF. The CDR3, as DNA: TGTGCCAGCAGCTCCAGCGGGAGGGAGTCCTACGAGCAGTACTTC.

The chain recombines TRBV7-9 with TRBJ2-1, with 7 bases that match TRBD2. J lost 12 bases, V lost 9 bases, and 14 bases had no gene match. The CDR3 is made up of 13 amino acids. CDR1 and CDR2 (germline): SEHNR, FQNEAQ (reference sequence). CDR3 DNA: TGTGCCAGTACCGCCGGGACTAATTATCGGCAGTTCTTC. This sequence encodes CASTAGTNYRQFF.

This clonotype was detected ten times or more. This sequence joins TRBV4-3 and TRBJ2-7, with 10 bases fitting TRBD2. This CDR3 contains 15 residues. Per the germline V gene, CDR1 is LGHNA and CDR2 is YSLEER. J lost 2 bases, V lost 2 bases, and 3 bases had no gene match. The DNA for the CDR3 is TGCGCCAGCAGCCAAAGAGCGGGAGGGCCCTACGAGCAGTACTTC. Translated, it gives CASSQRAGGPYEQYF.

CDR3 bases: TGCGCCAGCAAGGGGGGATCGGCAACAGATACGCAGTATTTT. Protein product: CASKGGSATDTQYF. V gene TRBV5-1 combines with J gene TRBJ2-3; D possibly uses TRBD1 or TRBD2 (6 bases each). V was pared by 6 bases and J by 3 bases, with 14 bases between. CDR3 length: 14 amino acids. From germline, CDR1 is SGHRS and CDR2 YFSETQ.

The chain joins TRBV15 to TRBJ2-7; D remains ambiguous. The CDR3 runs to 15 residues. Trimming left V 1 base short and J 1 base short, with 11 bases between. From germline, CDR1 is LNHNV and CDR2 YYDKDF (reference sequence). The CDR3: CATSRGVGSSYEQYF. CDR3 sequence (DNA): TGTGCCACCAGCAGAGGGGTTGGGTCTTCCTACGAGCAGTACTTC.

The V gene is TRBV25-1, the J gene TRBJ2-2, with TRBD2 as a possible D gene (5 bases). Germline-derived CDR1 and CDR2 are MGHDK and SYGVNS. This CDR3 comprises 16 residues. The V gene lost 1 base and the J gene lost 0 bases, with 9 bases spanning the gap. The CDR3 region has the DNA TGTGCCAGCAGTGAATTTGAGGGCCCGAACACCGGGGAGCTGTTTTTT. Translation gives CASSEFEGPNTGELFF. Full variable domain (rest looked up from reference TRBV25-1 and TRBJ2-2): EADIYQTPRYLVIGTGKKITLECSQTMGHDKMYWYQQDPGMELHLIHYSYGVNSTEKGDLSSESTVSRIRTEHFPLTLESARPSHTSQYLCASSEFEGPNTGELFFGEGSRLTVL.

This rearrangement joins TRBV24-1 to TRBJ1-2; D unresolved. The CDR3 covers 13 residues. Germline V CDR1 and CDR2: KGHDR, SFDVKD. The germline V and J ends were trimmed by 7 bases and 0 bases, with 8 bases remaining between them. The CDR3 region has the DNA TGTGCCACCAGCGTGACGGCTAACTATGGCTACACCTTC. Residues: CATSVTANYGYTF.

This clonotype was detected many times. The chain carries TRBV13 and TRBJ2-7; 9 positions agree with TRBD2. The CDR3 is 16 residues long. Trimming at V came to 5 bases and at J to 5 bases, leaving 13 bases not matched to a gene. Germline CDR1 and CDR2: PRHDT and FYEKMQ (reference sequence). The CDR3 protein is CASSPRIAGDRDEQYF. The CDR3 region has the DNA TGTGCCAGCAGCCCCCGTATAGCGGGAGACAGGGACGAGCAGTACTTC.

In its sample, this clonotype was seen many times. This chain links TRBV20-1 with TRBJ1-2; 7 bases fit TRBD1. The CDR3 sequence is 13 residues long. With V trimmed by 3 bases and J by 6 bases, 7 bases remained unmatched. Per germline, CDR1 DFQATT and CDR2 SNEGSKA (reference sequence). The CDR3 loop reads CSASAGTAHGYTF. The CDR3 nucleotides read TGCAGTGCTAGCGCTGGGACAGCCCATGGCTACACCTTC.

This chain links TRBV4-2 with TRBJ1-2; no reliable D call. Trimming took 8 bases from V and 5 from J, leaving 15 bases between them. This CDR3 is built from 13 residues. The germline V gene has CDR1 LGHNA and CDR2 YNFKEQ. CDR3 nucleotides: TGTGCCAGCCCAGGAGGGAAGCGGTATGGCTACACCTTC. It is translated as CASPGGKRYGYTF.

This clonotype turned up a few times. The chain is built from TRBV4-2 and TRBJ1-5; the D is unclear. CDR1 is LGHNA, CDR2 YNFKEQ, per germline. V lost 1 base and J 4 bases, leaving 8 bases between the germline ends. The CDR3 consists of 14 residues. DNA of the CDR3: TGTGCCAGCAGCCAAGTTAGAGGGAATCAGCCCCAGCATTTT. Amino acids: CASSQVRGNQPQHF.

This clonotype has more than one count but fewer than ten. The J gene is TRBJ2-6, the V gene TRBV18; the D gene is possibly TRBD2 (5 bases). This CDR3 spans 19 amino acids. Germline values: CDR1 KGHSH, CDR2 LQKENI. The V end was cut by 2 bases, the J end by 9 bases, with 26 bases between. The DNA of the CDR3 is TGTGCCAGCTCACCAAGGACTTCTCTCTCTCTGGGATGGGTCAACGTCCTGACTTTC. Translated, it gives CASSPRTSLSLGWVNVLTF.

This clonotype was observed a few times. J is TRBJ2-7 and V is TRBV5-5, with TRBD2 identical over 7 bases. Losses at the gene ends were 4 bases for V and 0 bases for J; bases not matched to a gene: 10. Germline lookup yields CDR1 SGHKS and CDR2 YYEKEE (reference sequence). This CDR3 is built from 16 residues. CDR3 residues: CASSLGGGRVSYEQYF. The CDR3 region has the DNA TGTGCCAGCAGCCTGGGCGGGGGAAGAGTCTCCTACGAGCAGTACTTC.